Each of the 17 T cell receptor beta chains below was sequenced from the same sample in a study of shared clonotypes between healthy human individuals. Profiled with immunoSEQ multiplex PCR; TCRdb holds only in-frame clones, not every one. The table lists roughly 2.1 million clones, approximately 94% of them singletons. Positive CCR7 selection of CD45RO-negative cells yielded the naive CD8 cells, and terminally differentiated effector memory CD45RA+ cells were excluded. Sample: naive CD8+ T cells from PBMCs. The source is a man in his late teens or twenties in good health. Some clones in this sample may be carry-over from other donors' samples.

In DNA, the CDR3 is TGTGCCAGCAGCTTATATGGAGGCTCTGGAAACACCATATATTTT. Translation gives CASSLYGGSGNTIYF. The V call is TRBV7-3, the J call TRBJ1-3; D not resolved. With 2 bases removed from V and 0 bases from J, the gap between germline ends came to 8 bases. Per the germline V gene, CDR1 is SGHTA and CDR2 is FQGTGA. The CDR3 consists of 15 residues.

The genes are TRBV29-1 and TRBJ2-5, with D hard to call. CDR1 and CDR2 (germline): SQVTM, ANQGSEA. Trimming took off 0 bases at V and 4 bases at J, with 15 bases between the two ends. The CDR3 loop spans 15 amino acids. The DNA of the CDR3 is TGCAGCGTTGAAGATGGAAGACTTGTGGGAGAGACCCAGTACTTC. Amino acid sequence: CSVEDGRLVGETQYF.

The chain uses TRBV14 and TRBJ1-4; 7 bases map to TRBD1. The CDR3 loop spans 15 amino acids. J was trimmed by 4 bases and V by 4 bases; bases with no gene match: 6. The V gene's germline CDR1 is SGHDN and CDR2 FVKESK. CDR3 sequence reads: CASSLPDRVNEKLFF. Written as DNA, the CDR3 is TGTGCCAGCAGCCTGCCCGACAGGGTTAATGAAAAACTGTTTTTT.

The chain joins TRBV6-5 to TRBJ2-7, with a possible D match to TRBD1 (6 bases). V was clipped by 2 bases and J by 3 bases, with 17 bases between them. CDR3 size: 16 residues. CDR1 is MNHEY and CDR2 is SVGAGI in the germline V gene. Here the CDR3 DNA reads TGTGCCAGCAGTTACCACTACGGACAGACCTTCTACGAGCAGTACTTC. Its translation: CASSYHYGQTFYEQYF.

V and J are TRBV11-2 and TRBJ2-1, with D possibly being TRBD1 or TRBD2 (6 bases each). Deletions cut 0 bases from V and 2 bases from J, with 20 bases between. The V gene's germline CDR1 is SGHAT and CDR2 FQNNGV. This CDR3 has 19 amino acids. CDR3 sequence (DNA): TGTGCCAGCAGCTTAGATAGTCTAAGGGGGGCGAGGGCCTACAATGAGCAGTTCTTC. Its protein product is CASSLDSLRGARAYNEQFF.

This chain links TRBV4-1 with TRBJ2-7; D call uncertain. Germline CDR1 MGHRA, CDR2 YSYEKL. The ends were cut back, 3 bases at V and 3 bases at J, with 18 bases in the middle. The CDR3 has 16 residues. This CDR3 reads CASSHEPGLGNYEQYF. The CDR3 coding sequence is TGCGCCAGCAGCCATGAACCAGGTCTGGGGAACTACGAGCAGTACTTC.

This chain joins TRBV19 and TRBJ2-1, with D tentatively TRBD1 (7 bases). V lost 9 bases to trimming and J lost 5 bases, with 20 bases between them. The CDR3 is 15 amino acids. Germline loops: CDR1 LNHDA, CDR2 SQIVND (reference sequence). CDR3 coding DNA: TGTGCCAGCAGACTCAGGGGGGTTCCTGACAATGAGCAGTTCTTC. This encodes CASRLRGVPDNEQFF.

The gene calls are TRBV5-1 and TRBJ2-1; TRBD1 matches at 7 bases. CDR3 length equals 16 residues. Trimming removed 3 bases from V and 0 bases from J; junction bases left unmatched: 6. The germline V gene encodes CDR1 SGHRS and CDR2 YFSETQ. For the CDR3, the DNA is TGCGCCAGCAGCTCCACCAGGGGGAGCTCCTACAATGAGCAGTTCTTC. The encoded protein is CASSSTRGSSYNEQFF.

This CDR3 is CASRWGSEQFF. CDR3 sequence (DNA): TGTGCCAGCAGGTGGGGCAGCGAGCAGTTCTTC. This sequence joins TRBV5-4 and TRBJ2-1, with a tentative D call TRBD1 (5 bases). CDR1 and CDR2 (germline): SGHNT, YYREEE (reference sequence). This CDR3 is built from 11 residues. V was pared by 5 bases and J by 10 bases, with 10 bases between.

The chain couples TRBV5-1 to TRBJ1-1, with 12 bases aligning to TRBD1. The germline CDR1 and CDR2 sequences are SGHRS and YFSETQ. The CDR3 is 20 residues long. V dropped 7 bases and J dropped 0; count of bases not matched to a gene: 19. In DNA form, the CDR3 reads TGCGCCAGCGGGGAATCTGGCCGGGACAGGGGGCCGGTAGTGAACACTGAAGCTTTCTTT. Its protein product is CASGESGRDRGPVVNTEAFF.

The chain recombines TRBV27 with TRBJ2-7; D is ambiguous. The CDR3 is made up of 14 amino acids. Germline loops: CDR1 MNHEY, CDR2 SMNVEV (reference sequence). V lost 1 base and J 0 bases, leaving 7 bases between the germline ends. CDR3 sequence (DNA): TGTGCCAGCAGTTTATTTCGAAGCTCCTACGAGCAGTACTTC. It translates to CASSLFRSSYEQYF.

The chain links TRBV6-6 to TRBJ1-1; D is unresolved. CDR3 length: 13 residues. Deletions cut 0 bases from V and 12 bases from J, with 14 bases between. Germline loops: CDR1 MNHNY, CDR2 SVGAGI (reference sequence). Here the CDR3 DNA reads TGTGCCAGCAGTTACTCGACCGGTCCGGGAACTTTCTTT. This translates into CASSYSTGPGTFF.

In DNA form, the CDR3 reads TGTGCCAGCAGCTCTCTGAGTGGGGAAAACATTCAGTACTTC. This translates into CASSSLSGENIQYF. The chain is built from TRBV7-2 and TRBJ2-4; D is unclear. Trimming shortened V by 4 bases and J by 5 bases, and 12 bases separated the two germline ends. Germline V gene lookup returns CDR1 SGHTA and CDR2 FQGNSA. CDR3 length: 14 amino acids.

A word on this clone: Other nucleotide sequences in the sample specify the same CDR3. The rearrangement joins TRBV9 to TRBJ2-7, with D hard to call. Deletions cut 0 bases from V and 1 base from J, with 11 bases between. The CDR3 runs 15 residues. CDR1 and CDR2 (germline): SGDLS, YYNGEE. DNA of the CDR3: TGTGCCAGCAGCGTAGCTGGTGCACCGTCCTACGAGCAGTACTTC. Translating gives CASSVAGAPSYEQYF.

The gene calls are TRBV7-6 and TRBJ1-3, with D possibly TRBD1 on 5 matching bases. Trimming stripped 0 bases from V and 0 bases from J, with 15 bases between. Germline values: CDR1 SGHVS, CDR2 FNYEAQ. CDR3 size: 18 residues. CDR3 DNA sequence: TGTGCCAGCAGCTTAGCGGGCTGGACACTAGGCTCTGGAAACACCATATATTTT. Its protein is CASSLAGWTLGSGNTIYF.

The chain has TRBV29-1 and TRBJ2-1; D is unresolved. The ends were cut back, 6 bases at V and 8 bases at J, with 17 bases in the middle. The CDR3 is 13 amino acids. Germline lookup yields CDR1 SQVTM and CDR2 ANQGSEA. DNA for the CDR3: TGCAGCGTGGTATTTCGGACGGGCTATGAGCAGTTCTTC. Its translation is CSVVFRTGYEQFF.

CDR3 amino acids: CAWGRGSGELFF. CDR3 in DNA: TGTGCCTGGGGGAGAGGCTCCGGGGAGCTGTTTTTT. This chain connects TRBV11-2 to TRBJ2-2; D possibly uses TRBD1 or TRBD2 (5 bases each). The CDR3 is made up of 12 amino acids. The V and J ends lost 11 bases and 6 bases respectively, with 13 bases between them. Germline V gene lookup returns CDR1 SGHAT and CDR2 FQNNGV.